Shown below are 7 T cell receptor beta chains from a single sample sequenced in a study of cytomegalovirus exposure and HLA in healthy donors. Amplification used 60 Vbeta primers and 13 Jbeta primers. Data came from immunoSEQ multiplex PCR; TCRdb stores just in-frame clones and leaves some out. Counted here are 130,000 to 150,000 clones, roughly four fifths occurring once; the ten biggest clones make up approximately 9.7%. Sequenced input: PBMCs. Every receptor here comes from an older woman in good health and CMV-seropositive.

The chain joins TRBV18 to TRBJ1-1, with 7 bases identical to TRBD1. Germline CDR1 KGHSH, CDR2 LQKENI. Trimming cost V 3 bases and J 1 base; bases outside gene matches: 5. This CDR3 is 15 amino acids long. CDR3 amino acids: CASSPQGGSNTEAFF. In DNA, the CDR3 is TGTGCCAGCTCACCCCAGGGGGGTTCGAACACTGAAGCTTTCTTT.

The rearrangement links TRBV29-1 to TRBJ1-3; D call uncertain. CDR1 and CDR2 (germline): SQVTM, ANQGSEA. The CDR3 runs 12 residues. Trimming shortened V by 5 bases and J by 0 bases, and 5 bases separated the two germline ends. CDR3 region: CSVIYSGNTIYF. CDR3 nucleotide sequence: TGCAGCGTTATTTACTCTGGAAACACCATATATTTT. The variable domain in full, with the rest retrieved from reference TRBV29-1 and TRBJ1-3, is SAVISQKPSRDICQRGTSLTIQCQVDSQVTMMFWYRQQPGQSLTLIATANQGSEATYESGFVIDKFPISRPNLTFSTLTVSNMSPEDSSIYLCSVIYSGNTIYFGEGSWLTVV.

The V call is TRBV28, the J call TRBJ1-2, with TRBD1 matching over 8 bases. V lost 7 bases and J lost 4; bases outside the gene matches: 11. The CDR3 sequence is 15 residues long. The germline gives CDR1 MDHEN, CDR2 SYDVKM. For the CDR3, the DNA is TGTGCCAGCACCCTCGGACAGGGACTCTCCTATGGCTACACCTTC. Protein: CASTLGQGLSYGYTF.

The V and J genes are TRBV20-1 and TRBJ2-7, with D unclear. The CDR3 totals 10 residues. V gave up 1 base and J gave up 4 bases, with 2 bases separating them. CDR1 DFQATT and CDR2 SNEGSKA come from the germline V gene (reference sequence). CDR3 in amino acids: CSARVYEQYF. CDR3 bases: TGCAGTGCTAGAGTATACGAGCAGTACTTC.

V gene TRBV4-1 combines with J gene TRBJ2-5; 7 nucleotides match TRBD1. The end of the DNA is better explained by TRBJ2-7, so the J call may be wrong. The CDR3 runs to 13 residues. The germline V gene has CDR1 MGHRA and CDR2 YSYEKL. CDR3 DNA sequence: TGCGCCAGCAGCCAGCTCAGGGGGATCGAGCAGTACTTC. Its translation is CASSQLRGIEQYF.

V gene TRBV5-4 combines with J gene TRBJ2-7; D possibly corresponds to TRBD2 (6 bases). Deletions cut 4 bases from V and 7 bases from J, with 15 bases between. The germline gives CDR1 SGHNT, CDR2 YYREEE (reference sequence). There are 13 residues in the CDR3. The CDR3 sequence: CASSPGLPGEQYF. In DNA form, the CDR3 reads TGTGCCAGCAGCCCGGGACTCCCGGGTGAGCAGTACTTC.

This clone was picked up a small number of times. The chain employs TRBV5-1 and TRBJ2-7; D is perhaps TRBD2 (6 bases). The CDR3 loop spans 14 amino acids. Deletions cut 0 bases from V and 3 bases from J, with 10 bases between. Germline V gene sequence: CDR1 SGHRS, CDR2 YFSETQ. The CDR3 bases are TGCGCCAGCAGCTTGGATCAGGGAGGCTACGAGCAGTACTTC. Its protein product is CASSLDQGGYEQYF.